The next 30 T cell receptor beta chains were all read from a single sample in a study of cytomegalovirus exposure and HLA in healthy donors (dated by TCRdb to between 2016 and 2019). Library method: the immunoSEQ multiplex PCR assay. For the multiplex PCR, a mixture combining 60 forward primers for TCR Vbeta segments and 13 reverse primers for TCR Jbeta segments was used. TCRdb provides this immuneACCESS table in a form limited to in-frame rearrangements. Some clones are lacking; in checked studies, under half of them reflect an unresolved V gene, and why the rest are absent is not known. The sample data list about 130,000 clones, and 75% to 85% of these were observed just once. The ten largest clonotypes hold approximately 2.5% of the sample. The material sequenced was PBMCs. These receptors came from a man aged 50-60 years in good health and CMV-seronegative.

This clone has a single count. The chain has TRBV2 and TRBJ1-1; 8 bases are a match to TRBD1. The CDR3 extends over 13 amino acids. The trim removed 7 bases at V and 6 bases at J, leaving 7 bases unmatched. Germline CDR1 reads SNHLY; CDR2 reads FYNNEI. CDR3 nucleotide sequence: TGTGCCAGCACCAACCAGGGGGCCGCTGAAGCTTTCTTT. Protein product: CASTNQGAAEAFF.

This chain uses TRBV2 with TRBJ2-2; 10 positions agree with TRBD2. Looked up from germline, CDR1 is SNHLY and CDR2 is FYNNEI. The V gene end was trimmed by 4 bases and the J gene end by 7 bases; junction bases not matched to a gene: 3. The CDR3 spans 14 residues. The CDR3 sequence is CASSVAGGIGELFF. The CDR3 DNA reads TGTGCCAGCAGTGTAGCGGGGGGTATCGGGGAGCTGTTTTTT. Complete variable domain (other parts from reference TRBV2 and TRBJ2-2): EPEVTQTPSHQVTQMGQEVILRCVPISNHLYFYWYRQILGQKVEFLVSFYNNEISEKSEIFDDQFSVERPDGSNFTLKIRSTKLEDSAMYFCASSVAGGIGELFFGEGSRLTVL.

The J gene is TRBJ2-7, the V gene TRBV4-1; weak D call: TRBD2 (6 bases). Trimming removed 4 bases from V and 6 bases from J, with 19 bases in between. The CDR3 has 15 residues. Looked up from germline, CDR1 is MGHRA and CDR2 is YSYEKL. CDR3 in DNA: TGCGCCAGCAGCCTACAAGGAGGGTCCGATTTCGAGCAGTACTTC. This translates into CASSLQGGSDFEQYF.

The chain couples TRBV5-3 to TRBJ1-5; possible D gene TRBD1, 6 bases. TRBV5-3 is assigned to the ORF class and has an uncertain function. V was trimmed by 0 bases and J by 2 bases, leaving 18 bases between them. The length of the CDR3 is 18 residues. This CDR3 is CARSLVRQDSRGNQPQHF. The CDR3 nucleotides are TGTGCCAGAAGCTTGGTCCGCCAGGACAGCCGTGGCAATCAGCCCCAGCATTTT.

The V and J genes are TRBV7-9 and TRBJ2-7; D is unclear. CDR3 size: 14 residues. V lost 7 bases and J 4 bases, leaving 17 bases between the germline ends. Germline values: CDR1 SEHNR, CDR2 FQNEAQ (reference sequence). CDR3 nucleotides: TGTGCCAGCACCGAGTCCTCCCGTCGGTACGAGCAGTACTTC. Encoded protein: CASTESSRRYEQYF.

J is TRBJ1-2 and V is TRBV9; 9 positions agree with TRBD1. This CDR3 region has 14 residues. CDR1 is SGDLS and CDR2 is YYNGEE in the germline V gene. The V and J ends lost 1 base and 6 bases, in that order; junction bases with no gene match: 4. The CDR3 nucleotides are TGTGCCAGCAGCGTAAACAGGGGGCGGCATGGCTACACCTTC. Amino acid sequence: CASSVNRGRHGYTF.

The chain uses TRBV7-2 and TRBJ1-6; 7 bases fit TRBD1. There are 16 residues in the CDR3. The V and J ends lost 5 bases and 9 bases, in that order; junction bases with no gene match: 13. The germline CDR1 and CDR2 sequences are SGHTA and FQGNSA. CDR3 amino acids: CASSIWARGNGSPLHF. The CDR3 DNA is TGTGCCAGCAGCATCTGGGCCAGGGGGAATGGTTCACCCCTCCACTTT.

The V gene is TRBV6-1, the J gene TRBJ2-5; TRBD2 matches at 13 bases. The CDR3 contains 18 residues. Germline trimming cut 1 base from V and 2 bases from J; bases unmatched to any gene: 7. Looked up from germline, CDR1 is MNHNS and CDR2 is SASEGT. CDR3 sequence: CASSEGETSGGYQETQYF. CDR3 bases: TGTGCCAGCAGTGAAGGGGAGACTAGCGGGGGGTATCAAGAGACCCAGTACTTC.

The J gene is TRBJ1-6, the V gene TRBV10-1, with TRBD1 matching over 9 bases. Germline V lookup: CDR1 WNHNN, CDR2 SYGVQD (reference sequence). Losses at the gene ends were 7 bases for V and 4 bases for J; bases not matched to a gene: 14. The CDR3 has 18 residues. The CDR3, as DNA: TGCGCCAGCACACCGGGCCGGGACAGGGATTTTTATAATTCACCCCTCCACTTT. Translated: CASTPGRDRDFYNSPLHF.

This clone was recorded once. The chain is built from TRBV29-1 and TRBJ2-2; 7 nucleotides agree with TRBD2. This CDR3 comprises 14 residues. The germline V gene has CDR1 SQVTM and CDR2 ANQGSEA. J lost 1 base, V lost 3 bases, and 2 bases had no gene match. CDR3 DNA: TGCAGCGTTGACGCGGGGGAGAACACCGGGGAGCTGTTTTTT. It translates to CSVDAGENTGELFF.

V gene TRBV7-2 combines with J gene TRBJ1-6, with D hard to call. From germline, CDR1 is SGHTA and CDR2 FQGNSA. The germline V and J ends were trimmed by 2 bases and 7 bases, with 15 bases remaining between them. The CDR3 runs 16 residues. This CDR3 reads CASSLSLADSNSPLHF. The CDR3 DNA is TGTGCCAGCAGCTTATCACTGGCGGATTCCAATTCACCCCTCCACTTT.

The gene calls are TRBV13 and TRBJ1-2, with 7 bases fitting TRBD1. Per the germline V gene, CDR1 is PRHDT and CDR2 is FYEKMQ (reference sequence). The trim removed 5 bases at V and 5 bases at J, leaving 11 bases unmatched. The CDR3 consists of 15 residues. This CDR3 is CASSLNPDRNYGYTF. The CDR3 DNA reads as TGTGCCAGCAGCCTCAACCCGGACAGGAATTATGGCTACACCTTC.

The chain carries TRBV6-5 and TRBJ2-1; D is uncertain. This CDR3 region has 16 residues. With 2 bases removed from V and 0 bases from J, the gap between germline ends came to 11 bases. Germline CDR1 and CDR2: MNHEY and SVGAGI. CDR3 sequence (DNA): TGTGCCAGCAGTTACGCCGCGTACAGCTCCTACAATGAGCAGTTCTTC. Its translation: CASSYAAYSSYNEQFF.

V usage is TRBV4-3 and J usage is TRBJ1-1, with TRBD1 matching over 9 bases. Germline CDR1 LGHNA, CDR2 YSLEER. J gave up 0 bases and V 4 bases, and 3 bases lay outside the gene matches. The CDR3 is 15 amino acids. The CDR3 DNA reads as TGCGCCAGCAGCCTGGGACAGGGTATGAACACTGAAGCTTTCTTT. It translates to CASSLGQGMNTEAFF.

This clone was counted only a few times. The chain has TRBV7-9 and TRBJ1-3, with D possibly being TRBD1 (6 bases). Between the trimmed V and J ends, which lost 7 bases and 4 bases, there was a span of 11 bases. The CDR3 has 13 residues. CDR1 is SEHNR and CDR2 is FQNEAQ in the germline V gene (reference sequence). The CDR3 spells CASIGQSGNTIYF. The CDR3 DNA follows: TGTGCCAGCATCGGACAGTCGGGAAACACCATATATTTT.

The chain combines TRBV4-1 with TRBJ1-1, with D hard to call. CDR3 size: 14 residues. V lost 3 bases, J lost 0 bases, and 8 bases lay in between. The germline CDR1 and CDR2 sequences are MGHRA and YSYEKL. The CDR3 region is CASSHRQVNTEAFF. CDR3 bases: TGCGCCAGCAGCCATAGGCAGGTGAACACTGAAGCTTTCTTT.

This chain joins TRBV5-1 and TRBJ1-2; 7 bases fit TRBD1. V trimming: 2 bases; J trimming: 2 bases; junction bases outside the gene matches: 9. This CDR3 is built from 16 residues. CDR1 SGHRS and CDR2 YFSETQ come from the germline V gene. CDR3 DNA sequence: TGCGCCAGCAGCTTTGGAAATGAGGGGGCCAACTATGGCTACACCTTC. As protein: CASSFGNEGANYGYTF.

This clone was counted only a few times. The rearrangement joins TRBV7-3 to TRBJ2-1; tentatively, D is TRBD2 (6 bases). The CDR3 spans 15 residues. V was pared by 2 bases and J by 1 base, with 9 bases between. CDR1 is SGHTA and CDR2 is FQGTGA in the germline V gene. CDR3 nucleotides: TGTGCCAGCAGCTTATTAGGAGGGTCCTACAATGAGCAGTTCTTC. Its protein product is CASSLLGGSYNEQFF.

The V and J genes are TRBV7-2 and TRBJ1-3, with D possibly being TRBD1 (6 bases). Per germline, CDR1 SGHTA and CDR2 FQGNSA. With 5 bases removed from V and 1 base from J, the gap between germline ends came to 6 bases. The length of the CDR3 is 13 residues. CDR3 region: CASSTGSGNTIYF. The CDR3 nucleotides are TGTGCCAGCAGCACAGGGTCTGGAAACACCATATATTTT.

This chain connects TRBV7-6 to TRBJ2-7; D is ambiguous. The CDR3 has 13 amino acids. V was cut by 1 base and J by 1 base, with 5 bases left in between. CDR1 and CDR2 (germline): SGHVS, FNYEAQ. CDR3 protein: CASSLDQSYEQYF. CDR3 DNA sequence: TGTGCCAGCAGCTTAGACCAGTCCTACGAGCAGTACTTC. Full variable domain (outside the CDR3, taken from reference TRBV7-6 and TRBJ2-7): GAGVSQSPRYKVTKRGQDVALRCDPISGHVSLYWYRQALGQGPEFLTYFNYEAQQDKSGLPNDRFSAERPEGSISTLTIQRTEQRDSAMYRCASSLDQSYEQYFGPGTRLTVT.

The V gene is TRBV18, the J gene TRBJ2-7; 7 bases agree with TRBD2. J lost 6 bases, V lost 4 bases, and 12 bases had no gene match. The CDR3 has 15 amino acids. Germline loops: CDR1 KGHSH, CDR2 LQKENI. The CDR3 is CASSLSGGAGGEQYF. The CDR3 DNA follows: TGTGCCAGCTCACTTTCGGGAGGCGCTGGCGGCGAGCAGTACTTC.

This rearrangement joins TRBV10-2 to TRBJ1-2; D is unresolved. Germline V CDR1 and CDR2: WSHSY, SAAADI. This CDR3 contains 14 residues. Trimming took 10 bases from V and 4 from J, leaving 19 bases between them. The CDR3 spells CATSLVISSYGYTF. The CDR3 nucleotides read TGCGCCACCTCATTAGTAATCTCTAGCTATGGCTACACCTTC.

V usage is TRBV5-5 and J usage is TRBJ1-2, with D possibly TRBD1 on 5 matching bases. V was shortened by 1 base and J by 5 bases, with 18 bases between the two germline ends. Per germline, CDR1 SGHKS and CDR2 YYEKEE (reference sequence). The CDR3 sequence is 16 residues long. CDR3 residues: CASSLPGLGVRYGYTF. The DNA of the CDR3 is TGTGCCAGCAGCTTGCCAGGGCTAGGGGTTCGGTATGGCTACACCTTC.

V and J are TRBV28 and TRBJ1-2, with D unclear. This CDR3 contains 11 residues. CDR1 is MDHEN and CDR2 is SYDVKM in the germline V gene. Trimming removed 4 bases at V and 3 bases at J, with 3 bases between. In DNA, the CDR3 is TGTGCCAGCAGTTCCTACTATGGCTACACCTTC. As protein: CASSSYYGYTF.

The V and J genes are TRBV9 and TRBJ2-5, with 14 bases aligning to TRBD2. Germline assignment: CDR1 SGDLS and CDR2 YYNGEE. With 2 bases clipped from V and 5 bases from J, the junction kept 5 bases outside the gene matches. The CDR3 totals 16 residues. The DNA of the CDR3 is TGTGCCAGCAGCGTGACTAGCGGGGGGGCCTGGGAGACCCAGTACTTC. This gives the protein CASSVTSGGAWETQYF.

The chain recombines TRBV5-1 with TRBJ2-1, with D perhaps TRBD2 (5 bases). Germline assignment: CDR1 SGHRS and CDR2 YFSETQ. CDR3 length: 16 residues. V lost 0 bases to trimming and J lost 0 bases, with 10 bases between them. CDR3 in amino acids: CASSLDTGSSYNEQFF. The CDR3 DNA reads TGCGCCAGCAGCTTGGACACGGGGAGCTCCTACAATGAGCAGTTCTTC.

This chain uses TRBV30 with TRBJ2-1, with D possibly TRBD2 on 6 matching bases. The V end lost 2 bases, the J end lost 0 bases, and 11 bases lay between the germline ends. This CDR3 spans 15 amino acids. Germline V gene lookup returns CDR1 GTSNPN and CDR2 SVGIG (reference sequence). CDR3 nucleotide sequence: TGTGCCTGGAGTCGTCTGGGAGGCTCCTACAATGAGCAGTTCTTC. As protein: CAWSRLGGSYNEQFF.

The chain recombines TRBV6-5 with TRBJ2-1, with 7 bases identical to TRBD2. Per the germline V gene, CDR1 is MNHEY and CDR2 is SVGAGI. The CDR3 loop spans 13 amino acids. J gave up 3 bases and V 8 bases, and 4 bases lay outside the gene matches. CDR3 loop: CASAGLDYNEQFF. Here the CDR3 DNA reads TGTGCCAGCGCTGGACTAGACTACAATGAGCAGTTCTTC.

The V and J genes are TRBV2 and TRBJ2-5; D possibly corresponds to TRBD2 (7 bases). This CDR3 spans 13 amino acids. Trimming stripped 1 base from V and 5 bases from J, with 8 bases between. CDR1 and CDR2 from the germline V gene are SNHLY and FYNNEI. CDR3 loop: CASSEGGGETQYF. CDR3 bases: TGTGCCAGCAGTGAAGGCGGGGGCGAGACCCAGTACTTC.

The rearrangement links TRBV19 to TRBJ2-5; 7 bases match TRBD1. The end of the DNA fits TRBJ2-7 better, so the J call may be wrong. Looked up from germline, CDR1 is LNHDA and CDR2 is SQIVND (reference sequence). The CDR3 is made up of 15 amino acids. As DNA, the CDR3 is TGTGCCAGTAGTCCCCGAGGGGGCAGCTCCTACGAGCAGTACTTC. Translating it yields CASSPRGGSSYEQYF.